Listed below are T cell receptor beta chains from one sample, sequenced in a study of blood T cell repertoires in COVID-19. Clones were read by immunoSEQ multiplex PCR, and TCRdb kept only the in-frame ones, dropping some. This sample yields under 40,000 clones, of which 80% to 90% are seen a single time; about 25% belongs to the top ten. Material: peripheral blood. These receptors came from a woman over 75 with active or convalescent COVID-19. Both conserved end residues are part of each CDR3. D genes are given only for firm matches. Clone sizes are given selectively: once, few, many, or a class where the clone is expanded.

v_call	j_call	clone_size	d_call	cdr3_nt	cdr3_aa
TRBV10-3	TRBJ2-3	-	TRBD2	TGTGCCAACGCTCCAAGCGGGGGAAGCACAGATACGCAGTATTTT	CANAPSGGSTDTQYF
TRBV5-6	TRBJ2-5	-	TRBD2	TGTGCCAGCAGCTTGATCGGGACTAGCGGAGCCCTCCAAGAGACCCAGTACTTC	CASSLIGTSGALQETQYF
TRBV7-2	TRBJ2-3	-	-	TGTGCCAGCACCCAGTGGCAGGGGAGATTGGATACGCAGTATTTT	CASTQWQGRLDTQYF
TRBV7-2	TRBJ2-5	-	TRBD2	TGTGCCAGCAGCTTAGAGGGTAGCGGGGGTGGGTGGCAGACCCAGTACTTC	CASSLEGSGGGWQTQYF
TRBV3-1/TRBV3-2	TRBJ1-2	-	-	TGTGCCAGCAGCCAAGATTTAACTCCCAAGGGGGGCTACACCTTC	CASSQDLTPKGGYTF
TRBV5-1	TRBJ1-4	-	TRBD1	TGCGCCAGCAGCTTTGGGACAGGTAGAAATGAAAAACTGTTTTTT	CASSFGTGRNEKLFF
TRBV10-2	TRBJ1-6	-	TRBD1	TGCGCCAGCAGTTCAGGGGGCTCACCCCTCCACTTT	CASSSGGSPLHF
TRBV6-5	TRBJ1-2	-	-	TGTGCCAGCACCTTCTCGCGGGAGGGCTATGGCTACACCTTC	CASTFSREGYGYTF
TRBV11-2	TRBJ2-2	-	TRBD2	TGTGCCAGCAGACAACCGTGGGGACTATCCACCGGGGAGCTGTTTTTT	CASRQPWGLSTGELFF
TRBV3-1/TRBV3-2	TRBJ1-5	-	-	TGTGCCAGCAGCCAAGATCAGTCAGGCAATCAGCCCCAGCATTTT	CASSQDQSGNQPQHF
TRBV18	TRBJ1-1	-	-	TGTGCCAGCTCTCGACAGGTCTCGAATACTGAAGCTTTCTTT	CASSRQVSNTEAFF
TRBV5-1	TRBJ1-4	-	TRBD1	TGCGCCAGCAGCCGGACAGGCTCCGCAACTAATGAAAAACTGTTTTTT	CASSRTGSATNEKLFF
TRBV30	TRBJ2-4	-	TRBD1	TGTGCCTGGGGCCGGGACAGGGGGCCCAAAAACATTCAGTACTTC	CAWGRDRGPKNIQYF
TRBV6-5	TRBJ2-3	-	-	TGTGCCACCCGCCGCGAGGGAACAGATACGCAGTATTTT	CATRREGTDTQYF
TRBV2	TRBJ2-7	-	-	TGTGCCAGCCCGGGCAGGGGCGGCGAGCAGTACTTC	CASPGRGGEQYF
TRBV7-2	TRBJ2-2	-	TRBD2	TGTGCCAGCAGCTTAGCGCTTCGTCTCCAGCGGGGGGCGAACACCGGGGAGCTGTTTTTT	CASSLALRLQRGANTGELFF
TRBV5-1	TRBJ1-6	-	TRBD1	TGCGCCAGCAGCTTGGGCGGACAGGGTCGGTCACCCCTCCACTTT	CASSLGGQGRSPLHF
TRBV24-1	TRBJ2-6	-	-	TGTGCCACCAGTGATTCGGGGTCTGGGGCCAACGTCCTGACTTTC	CATSDSGSGANVLTF
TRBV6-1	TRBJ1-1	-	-	TGTGCCAGCAGTGATTGGGAGGGACCTCTCACTGAAGCTTTCTTT	CASSDWEGPLTEAFF
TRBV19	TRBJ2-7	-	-	TGTGCCAGTACCACTGAGACAAGCACTCATTCCTACGAGCAGTACTTC	CASTTETSTHSYEQYF
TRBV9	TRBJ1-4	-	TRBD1	TGTGCCAGCAGCGTAAACCCAGGGACAGAGGGTCTGTTTTTT	CASSVNPGTEGLFF
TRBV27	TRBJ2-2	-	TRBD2	TGTGCCAGCACCCCCCCTCCGGGACTAGCTCGTGTCGGGGAGCTGTTTTTT	CASTPPPGLARVGELFF
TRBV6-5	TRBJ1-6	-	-	TGTGCCAGCAGTCTCGGGGAATCCTATAATTCACCCCTCCACTTT	CASSLGESYNSPLHF
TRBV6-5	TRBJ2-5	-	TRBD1	TGTGCCAGCAGTAAGGGACAGGGGGCCGTGGAGACCCAGTACTTC	CASSKGQGAVETQYF
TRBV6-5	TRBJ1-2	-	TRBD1	TGTGCCAGCATTAGGACAGGGGGGTACTATGGCTACACCTTC	CASIRTGGYYGYTF
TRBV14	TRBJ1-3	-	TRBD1	TGTGCCAGCAGCCGCCCAGGGGGCGTCTCTGGAAACACCATATATTTT	CASSRPGGVSGNTIYF
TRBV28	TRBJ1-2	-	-	TGTGCCAGCAGTCCGGGTTTGGCCAGGGATGGCTACACCTTC	CASSPGLARDGYTF
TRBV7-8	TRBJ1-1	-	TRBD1	TGTGCCAGCAGCTTAGTAGGTCGGCAGGGGGCCGACACTGAAGCTTTCTTT	CASSLVGRQGADTEAFF
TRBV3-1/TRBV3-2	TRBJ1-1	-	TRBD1	TGTGCCAGCAGCCAAGGATATAGGACAGGGCAGGCTTTCTTT	CASSQGYRTGQAFF
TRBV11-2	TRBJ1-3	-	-	TGTGCCAGCAGCTTAGCAGGGCTCGGAAACACCATATATTTT	CASSLAGLGNTIYF
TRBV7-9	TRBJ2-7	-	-	TGTGCCAGCAGCTTAGCCCCCAGCAGGGTGTTGGGCGAGCAGTACTTC	CASSLAPSRVLGEQYF
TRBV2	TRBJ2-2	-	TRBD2	TGTGCCAGCAGTGAATCTAGCGGGACCAGTTTGAACACCGGGGAGCTGTTTTTT	CASSESSGTSLNTGELFF
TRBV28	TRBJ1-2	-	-	TGTGCCAGCAGTTTATTTGATTTCAGGACAGCTAACTATGGCTACACCTTC	CASSLFDFRTANYGYTF
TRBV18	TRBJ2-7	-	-	TGTGCCAGCTCACCACCCTTGACGGGCTCCTACGAGCAGTACTTC	CASSPPLTGSYEQYF
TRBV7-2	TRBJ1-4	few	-	TGTGCCAGCAGCTTCTTCGGGGGATCTGAAAAACTGTTTTTT	CASSFFGGSEKLFF
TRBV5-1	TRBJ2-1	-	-	TGCGCCAGCAGCTTGGAGGACTACTCTGGGAATGAGCAGTTCTTC	CASSLEDYSGNEQFF
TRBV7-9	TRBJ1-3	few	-	TGTGCCAGCAGCACCCAAGGAGGGTACTCTGGAAACACCATATATTTT	CASSTQGGYSGNTIYF
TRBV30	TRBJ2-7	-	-	TGTGCCTGGAGTGTGGGGCAGGCCCGGGAGCAGTACTTC	CAWSVGQAREQYF
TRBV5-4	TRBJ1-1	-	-	TGTGCCAGCAGCCTACCGGGATCTCCCCACTTAGCTTTCTTT	CASSLPGSPHLAFF
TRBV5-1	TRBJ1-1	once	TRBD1	TGCGCCAGCCGGCTTGGGACAGGGGCGGACGCTGAAGCTTTCTTT	CASRLGTGADAEAFF
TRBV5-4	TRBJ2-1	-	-	TGTGCCAGCAGCCCGAACAACGACTACAATGAGCAGTTCTTC	CASSPNNDYNEQFF
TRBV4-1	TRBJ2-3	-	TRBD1	TGCGCCAGCAGCCAAGATACAGGGGGAATCACAGATACGCAGTATTTT	CASSQDTGGITDTQYF
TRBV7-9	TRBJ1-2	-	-	TGTGCCAGCAGCGACACTCTCCACGCAACTAACTATGGCTACACCTTC	CASSDTLHATNYGYTF
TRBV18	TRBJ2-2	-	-	TGTGCCAGCTCACCACCCTTGGCAGGGAGGACCGGGGAGCTGTTTTTT	CASSPPLAGRTGELFF
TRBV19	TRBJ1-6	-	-	TGTGCCAGTAGTATAGGGAGCAATAATTCACCCCTCCACTTT	CASSIGSNNSPLHF
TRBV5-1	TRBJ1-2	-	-	TGCGCCAGCAGCATGAGCAATAACTATGGCTACACCTTC	CASSMSNNYGYTF
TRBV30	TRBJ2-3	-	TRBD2	TGTGCCTGGGGGGTCGGGGGGGCTCGCACAGATACGCAGTATTTT	CAWGVGGARTDTQYF
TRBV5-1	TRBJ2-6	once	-	TGCGCCAGCCAGGCAGTAAGTCTGGCGGCCAACGTCCTGACTTTC	CASQAVSLAANVLTF
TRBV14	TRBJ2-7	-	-	TGTGCCAGCAGCCAAGATCGACCAGGAAAAACCTACGAGCAGTACTTC	CASSQDRPGKTYEQYF
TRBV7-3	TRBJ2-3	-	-	TGTGCCAGCAGCCCTGCAACTAGCACAGATACGCAGTATTTT	CASSPATSTDTQYF
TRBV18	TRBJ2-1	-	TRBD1	TGTGCCAGCTCACTTGACAGGGGGACGGGCAATGAGCAGTTCTTC	CASSLDRGTGNEQFF
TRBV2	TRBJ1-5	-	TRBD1	TGTGCCAGCAGGGCAGATGGACAGGGGCGCAATCAGCCCCAGCATTTT	CASRADGQGRNQPQHF
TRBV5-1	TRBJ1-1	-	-	TGCGCCAGCAGCTCTTCGACAGTGAACACTGAAGCTTTCTTT	CASSSSTVNTEAFF